By its share, the clone carrying this T cell receptor (beta chain) is medium-sized. As processed by the authors: Researchers report that nucleated cell counts were estimated from reference gene primer amplification. Clones were read by immunoSEQ multiplex PCR, and TCRdb kept only the in-frame ones, dropping some. V, J and clone size were drawn from that table, and D and trimming were deduced from the DNA. The data hold 60,000 or so clones, with more than 70% observed a single time. These data come from a study of blood T cell repertoires in COVID-19. The Seattle patients joined while their infection was active and were tracked longitudinally afterward. The CDR3 has 15 amino acids. Germline V CDR1 and CDR2: SGHTA, FQGNSA. Trimming took 6 bases from V and 2 from J, leaving 17 bases between them.

Sequencing was carried out using peripheral blood. This receptor was taken from a man younger than 45 with COVID-19, enrolled during active disease. V usage is TRBV7-2 and J usage is TRBJ2-7; D is perhaps TRBD2 (5 bases). Here the CDR3 DNA reads TGTGCCAGCAGTGTCTACCTAGCCGGGACCTACGAGCAGTACTTC. This codes for CASSVYLAGTYEQYF.